The TCR beta chain under discussion was sequenced for a study of chronic HIV infection and antiretroviral therapy. Each CDR3 protein is one row after TCRdb ran MiXCR on the 5' RACE reads. Here the sample spans approximately 30,000 distinct CDR3 sequences, over 7% being singletons. This clonotype was found many times. V lost 5 bases to trimming and J lost 4 bases; unmatched junction nucleotides: 8. CDR3 length equals 16 residues. CDR1 is SGHTA and CDR2 is FQGNSA in the germline V gene. Sequenced sample: peripheral blood. This TCR was sampled from an adult who had HIV and had not received antiretroviral therapy, or was an uninfected healthy control (not recorded which). This chain uses TRBV7-2 with TRBJ2-6; 7 bases match TRBD1. The CDR3, as DNA: TGTGCCAGCAGCCCGGACAGGCCCCGGGGGGCCAACGTCCTGACTTTC. Protein sequence: CASSPDRPRGANVLTF.